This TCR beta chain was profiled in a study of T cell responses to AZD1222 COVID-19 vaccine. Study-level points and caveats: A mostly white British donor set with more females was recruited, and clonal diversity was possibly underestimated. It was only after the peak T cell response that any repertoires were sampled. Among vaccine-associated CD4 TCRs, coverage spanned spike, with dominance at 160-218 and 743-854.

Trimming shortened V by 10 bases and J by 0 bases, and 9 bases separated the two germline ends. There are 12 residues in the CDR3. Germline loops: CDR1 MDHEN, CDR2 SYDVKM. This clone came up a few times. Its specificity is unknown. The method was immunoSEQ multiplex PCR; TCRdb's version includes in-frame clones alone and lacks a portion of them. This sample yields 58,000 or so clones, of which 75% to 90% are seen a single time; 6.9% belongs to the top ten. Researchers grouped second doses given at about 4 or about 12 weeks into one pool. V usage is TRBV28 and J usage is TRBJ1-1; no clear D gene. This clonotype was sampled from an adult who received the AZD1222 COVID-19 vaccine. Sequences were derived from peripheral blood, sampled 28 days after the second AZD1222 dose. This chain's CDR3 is CATGYMNTEAFF. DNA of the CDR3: TGTGCCACCGGGTACATGAACACTGAAGCTTTCTTT.